This TCR beta chain was retrieved from a study of cytomegalovirus exposure and HLA in healthy donors. V lost 5 bases, J lost 7 bases, and 6 bases stayed unmatched. The CDR3 is 13 amino acids. Germline V gives CDR1 MGHDK, CDR2 SYGVNS. Study-wide points: Within an earlier analysis, most TCR beta V segments proved productive either about 87% or about 30% of the time. Rare sequences made up most TCRs, while some public TCRs were found in many donors. One cluster of highly shared sequence variants probably arose as a sequencing artifact. Cytomegalovirus status was reportedly diagnosed by the classifier with high sensitivity and specificity.

About this clone: Its antigen is unidentified.

Use of 60 Vbeta and 13 Jbeta primers characterized the PCR. Here immunoSEQ multiplex PCR was the method, and the copy in TCRdb shows in-frame clones only, minus some. The data contain 45,000 to 75,000 clones, approximately 70% of them singletons. The sequence was obtained from an older woman in good health and CMV-seropositive. The sequencing input was PBMCs. The V call is TRBV25-1, the J call TRBJ1-2; 8 bases are shared with TRBD1. The CDR3 spells CASSSGGNIGYTF. Here the CDR3 DNA reads TGTGCCAGCAGTTCAGGGGGCAATATTGGCTACACCTTC.